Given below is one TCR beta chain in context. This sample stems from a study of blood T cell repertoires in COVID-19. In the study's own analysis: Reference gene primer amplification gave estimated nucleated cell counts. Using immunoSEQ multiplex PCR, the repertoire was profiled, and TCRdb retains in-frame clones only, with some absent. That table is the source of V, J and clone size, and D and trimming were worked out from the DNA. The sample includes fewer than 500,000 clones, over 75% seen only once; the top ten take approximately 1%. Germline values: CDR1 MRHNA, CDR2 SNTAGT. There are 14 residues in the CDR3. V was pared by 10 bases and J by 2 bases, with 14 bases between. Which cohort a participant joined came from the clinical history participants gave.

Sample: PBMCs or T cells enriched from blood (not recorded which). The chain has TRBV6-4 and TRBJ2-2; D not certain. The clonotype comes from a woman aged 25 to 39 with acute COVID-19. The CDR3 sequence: CATERSPNTGELFF. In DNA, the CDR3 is TGTGCCACCGAGAGGTCCCCTAACACCGGGGAGCTGTTTTTT.